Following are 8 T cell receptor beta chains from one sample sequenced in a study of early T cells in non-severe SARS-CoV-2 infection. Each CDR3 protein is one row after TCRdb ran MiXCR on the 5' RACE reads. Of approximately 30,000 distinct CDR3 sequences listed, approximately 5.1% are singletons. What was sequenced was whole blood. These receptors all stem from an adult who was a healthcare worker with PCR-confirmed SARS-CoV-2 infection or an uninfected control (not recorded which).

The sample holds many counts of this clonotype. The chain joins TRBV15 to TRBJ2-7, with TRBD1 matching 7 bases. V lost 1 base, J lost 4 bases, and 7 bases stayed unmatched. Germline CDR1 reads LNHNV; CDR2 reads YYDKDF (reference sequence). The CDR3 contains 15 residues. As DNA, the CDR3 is TGTGCCACCAGCAGAGGCCGGGACAGCTTATACGAGCAGTACTTC. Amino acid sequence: CATSRGRDSLYEQYF. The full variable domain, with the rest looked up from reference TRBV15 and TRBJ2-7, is DAMVIQNPRYQVTQFGKPVTLSCSQTLNHNVMYWYQQKSSQAPKLLFHYYDKDFNNEADTPDNFQSRRPNTSFCFLDIRSPGLGDTAMYLCATSRGRDSLYEQYFGPGTRLTVT.

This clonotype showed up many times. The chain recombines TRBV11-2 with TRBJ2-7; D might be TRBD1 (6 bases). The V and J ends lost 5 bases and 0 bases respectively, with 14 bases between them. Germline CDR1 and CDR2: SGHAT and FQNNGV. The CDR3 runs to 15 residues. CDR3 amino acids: CASSPRDTYSYEQYF. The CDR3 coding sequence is TGTGCCAGCAGCCCCCGGGACACCTACTCCTACGAGCAGTACTTC.

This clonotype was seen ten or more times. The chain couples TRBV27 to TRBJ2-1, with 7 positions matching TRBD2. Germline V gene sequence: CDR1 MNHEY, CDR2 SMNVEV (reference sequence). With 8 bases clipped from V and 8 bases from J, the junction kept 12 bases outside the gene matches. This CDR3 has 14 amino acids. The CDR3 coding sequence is TGTGCCAGCTCCTGGGGGGGAGGGCCTGATGAGCAGTTCTTC. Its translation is CASSWGGGPDEQFF.

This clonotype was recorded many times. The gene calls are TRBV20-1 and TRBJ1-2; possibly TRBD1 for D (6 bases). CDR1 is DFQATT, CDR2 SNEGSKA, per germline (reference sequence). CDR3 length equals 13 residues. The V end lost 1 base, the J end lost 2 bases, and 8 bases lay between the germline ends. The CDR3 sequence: CSARAQGNYGYTF. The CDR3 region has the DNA TGCAGTGCTAGAGCACAGGGAAACTATGGCTACACCTTC.

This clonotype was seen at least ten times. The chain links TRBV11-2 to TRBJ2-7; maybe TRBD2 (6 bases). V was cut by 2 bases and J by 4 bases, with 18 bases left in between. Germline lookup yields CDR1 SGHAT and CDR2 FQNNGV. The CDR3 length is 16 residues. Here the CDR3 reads CASSLIYGTPLYEQYF. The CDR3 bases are TGTGCCAGCAGCTTAATTTACGGGACTCCCTTGTACGAGCAGTACTTC.

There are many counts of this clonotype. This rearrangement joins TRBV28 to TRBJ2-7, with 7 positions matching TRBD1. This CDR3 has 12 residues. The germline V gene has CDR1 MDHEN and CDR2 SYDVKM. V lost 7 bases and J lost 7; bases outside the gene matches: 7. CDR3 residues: CASNTQGNEQYF. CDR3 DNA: TGTGCCAGCAATACACAGGGGAATGAGCAGTACTTC.

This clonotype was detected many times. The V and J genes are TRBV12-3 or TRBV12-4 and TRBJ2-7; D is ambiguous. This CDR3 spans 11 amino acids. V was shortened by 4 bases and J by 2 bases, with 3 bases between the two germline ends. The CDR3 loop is CASSSPYEQYF. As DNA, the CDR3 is TGTGCCAGCAGTTCTCCCTACGAGCAGTACTTC.

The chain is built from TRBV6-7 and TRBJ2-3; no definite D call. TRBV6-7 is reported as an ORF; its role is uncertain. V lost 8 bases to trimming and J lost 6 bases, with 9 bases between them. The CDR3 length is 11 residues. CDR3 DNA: TGTGCCAGCCGGGCTGGGGATACGCAGTATTTT. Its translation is CASRAGDTQYF.